The present entry profiles one T cell receptor beta chain with its context. The target of this receptor is not known. Base quality data are lacking; no much larger clone is found one base away. Looking up the germline V gene yields CDR1 KGHSH and CDR2 LQKENI. Between the V and J ends, shortened by 1 base and 5 bases respectively, the junction contains 11 bases. Taken from cysteine to phenylalanine, the CDR3 has 15 residues. The sequence is cut down to CDR3 DNA, 45 bases in frame from base 1. The sample is drawn from a study of T cell responses to AZD1222 COVID-19 vaccine listed by TCRdb under 2021. General notes on the study: TCR sequencing was performed for fewer than 250 trial participants, of whom about 200 were given two doses of AZD1222 and around 25 were given two doses of MenACWY control vaccine. Trial participants were enrolled into age subgroups of 18-55, 56-69 and 70-plus years, which contained 148, 28 and 57 TCR-sequenced participants, respectively. Findings and caveats that apply to the study as a whole: Reportedly, close to half of the unique spike-specific TCRs recognized epitopes lying outside the regions that are mutated in the B.1.351 and B.1.1.7 variants. No day 14 peak-response samples were available, so repertoires were characterized only after the peak T cell response. Participants were mostly white British, with more females than males. The authors suggested clonal diversity may have been underestimated. In the small 56-69-year group, the increase in depth fell short of significance, most likely because of low power. CD4 TCRs associated with the vaccine covered the entire spike protein, and the dominant responses were in regions 160-218 and 743-854. Conclusions about previously exposed vaccinees are limited, since just six AZD1222 recipients were seropositive for SARS-CoV-2 at baseline. After two AZD1222 doses, spike-specific TCR breadth and depth were significantly higher than at day 0 and than in MenACWY recipients.

The time point label for this specimen denotes: about 28 days (+/-7) after the second vaccine dose. Because spike-specific TCR depth and breadth did not differ between the two schedules, AZD1222 recipients who got a second dose at roughly 4 weeks were pooled with those who got a second dose at roughly 12 weeks. Vaccinee samples were obtained from the UK trials COV001 and COV002, which included a single-blind randomized controlled phase 2/3 trial of AZD1222 (ChAdOx1 nCoV-19) in healthy adults. For TCRbeta chain sequencing, PBMC samples were collected from trial participants at day 0 and at day 28 after the second dose. The CDR3 regions of human TCRbeta chains were subjected to immunosequencing. The source study handled its data this way. Repertoire TCRs were checked for matches against a reference library of SARS-CoV-2-specific TCRs that had been generated using the MIRA antigen-specificity platform. Breadth was defined as the fraction of unique TCRs that were SARS-CoV-2-associated. Depth was defined as the fraction of total T cells that were SARS-CoV-2-associated. Using the MIRA data, each spike-specific TCR was mapped to the spike region that the TCR reacts to and placed in a CD4 or CD8 class. Log10-transformed breadth and depth values were compared by one-way ANOVA with Sidak's multiple comparisons tests. Entries here come from immuneACCESS through TCRdb and include only in-frame sequences with V and J called. Some clones fail to appear in such tables; in the studies checked, an unresolved V gene covers under half of the shortfall, and the cause of the remainder is unknown. V, J and clone size are those of that table, while D and trimming were read from the DNA. The sample table lists 100,000 to 130,000 clones, 85% to 95% of them with a count of one. The ten most abundant clones make up roughly 6.2% of the sample.

The source of this sequence is an adult who received the AZD1222 COVID-19 vaccine. The specimen comprised peripheral blood, sampled 28 days after the second AZD1222 dose. The V gene is TRBV18 and the J gene is TRBJ1-4; TRBD1 is a weak D gene call, 6 bases matching. CDR3 protein: CASSPQGHKNEKLFF. The sequenced DNA is TGTGCCAGCTCACCACAGGGACACAAAAATGAAAAACTGTTTTTT.